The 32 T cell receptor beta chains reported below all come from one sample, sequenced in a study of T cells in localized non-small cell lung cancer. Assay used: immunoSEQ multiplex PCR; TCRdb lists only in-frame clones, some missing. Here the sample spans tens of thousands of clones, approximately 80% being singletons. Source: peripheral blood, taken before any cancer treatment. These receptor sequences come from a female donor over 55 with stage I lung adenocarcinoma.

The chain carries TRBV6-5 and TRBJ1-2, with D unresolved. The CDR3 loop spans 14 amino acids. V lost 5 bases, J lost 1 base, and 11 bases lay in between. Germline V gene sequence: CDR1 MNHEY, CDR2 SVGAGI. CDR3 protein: CASSEDGVNYGYTF. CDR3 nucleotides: TGTGCCAGCAGTGAAGATGGGGTTAACTATGGCTACACCTTC.

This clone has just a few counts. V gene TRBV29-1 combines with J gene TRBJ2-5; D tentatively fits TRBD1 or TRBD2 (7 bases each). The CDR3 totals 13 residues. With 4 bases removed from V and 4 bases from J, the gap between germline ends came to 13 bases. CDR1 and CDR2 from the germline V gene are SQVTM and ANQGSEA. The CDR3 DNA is TGCAGCGTTGTAGCAGGGGGGGGAGAGACCCAGTACTTC. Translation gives CSVVAGGGETQYF.

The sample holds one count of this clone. The CDR3 sequence: CSVDGLAGGLGETQYF. CDR3 nucleotide sequence: TGCAGCGTTGACGGACTAGCTGGAGGGCTTGGGGAGACCCAGTACTTC. The chain is built from TRBV29-1 and TRBJ2-5; 8 nucleotides line up with TRBD2. The V and J ends lost 3 bases and 5 bases, in that order; junction bases with no gene match: 14. Germline CDR1 reads SQVTM; CDR2 reads ANQGSEA. This CDR3 has 16 amino acids.

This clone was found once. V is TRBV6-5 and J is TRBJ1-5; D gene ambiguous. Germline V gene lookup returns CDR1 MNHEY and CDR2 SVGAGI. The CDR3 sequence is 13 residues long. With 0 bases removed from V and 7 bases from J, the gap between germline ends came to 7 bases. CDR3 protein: CASSYSRGQPQHF. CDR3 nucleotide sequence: TGTGCCAGCAGTTACTCCCGAGGGCAGCCCCAGCATTTT.

CDR3 protein: CASSFRTVQETQYF. In DNA, the CDR3 is TGCGCCAGCAGCTTCCGGACGGTCCAAGAGACCCAGTACTTC. V usage is TRBV5-1 and J usage is TRBJ2-5, with D hard to call. The CDR3 length is 14 residues. Germline V lookup: CDR1 SGHRS, CDR2 YFSETQ. V lost 2 bases and J 1 base, leaving 9 bases between the germline ends.

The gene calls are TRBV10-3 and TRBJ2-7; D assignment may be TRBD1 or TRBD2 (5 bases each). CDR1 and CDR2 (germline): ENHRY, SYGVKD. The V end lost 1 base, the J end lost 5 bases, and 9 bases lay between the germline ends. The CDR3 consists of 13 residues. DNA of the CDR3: TGTGCCATCAGTGAGTTGGGGACCAACGAGCAGTACTTC. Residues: CAISELGTNEQYF.

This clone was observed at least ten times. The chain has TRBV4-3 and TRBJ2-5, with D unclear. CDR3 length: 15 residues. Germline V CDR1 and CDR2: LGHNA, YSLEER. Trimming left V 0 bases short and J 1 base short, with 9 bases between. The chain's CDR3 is CASSQDLRIQETQYF. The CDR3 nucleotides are TGCGCCAGCAGCCAAGATCTCCGTATCCAAGAGACCCAGTACTTC.

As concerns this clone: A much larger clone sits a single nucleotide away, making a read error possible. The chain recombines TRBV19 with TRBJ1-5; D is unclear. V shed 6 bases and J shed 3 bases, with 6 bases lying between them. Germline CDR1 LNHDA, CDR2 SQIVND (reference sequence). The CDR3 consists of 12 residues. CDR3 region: CASRVLNQPQHF. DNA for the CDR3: TGTGCCAGTAGGGTCCTCAATCAGCCCCAGCATTTT.

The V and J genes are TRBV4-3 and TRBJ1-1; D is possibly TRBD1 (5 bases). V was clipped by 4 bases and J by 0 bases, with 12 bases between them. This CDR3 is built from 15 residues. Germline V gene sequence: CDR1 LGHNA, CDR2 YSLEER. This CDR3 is CASSRGGSLNTEAFF. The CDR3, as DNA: TGCGCCAGCAGCCGGGGCGGGTCCCTGAACACTGAAGCTTTCTTT.

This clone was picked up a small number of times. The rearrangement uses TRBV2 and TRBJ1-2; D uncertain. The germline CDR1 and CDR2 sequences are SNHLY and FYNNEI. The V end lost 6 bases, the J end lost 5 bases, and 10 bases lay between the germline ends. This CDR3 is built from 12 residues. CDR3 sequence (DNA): TGTGCCAGCAGACTCTCTAGATATGGCTACACCTTC. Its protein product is CASRLSRYGYTF.

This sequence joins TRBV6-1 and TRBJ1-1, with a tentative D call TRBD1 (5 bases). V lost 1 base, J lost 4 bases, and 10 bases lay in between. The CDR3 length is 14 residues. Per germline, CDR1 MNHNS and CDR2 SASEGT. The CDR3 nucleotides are TGTGCCAGCAGTGAAGGGCAGGGTCGCACTGAAGCTTTCTTT. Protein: CASSEGQGRTEAFF.

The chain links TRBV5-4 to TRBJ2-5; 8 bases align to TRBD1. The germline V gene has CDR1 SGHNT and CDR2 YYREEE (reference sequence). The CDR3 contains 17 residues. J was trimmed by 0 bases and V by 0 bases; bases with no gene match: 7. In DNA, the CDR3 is TGTGCCAGCAGCTTGGGGGGAATGACAGGGGACCAAGAGACCCAGTACTTC. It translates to CASSLGGMTGDQETQYF.

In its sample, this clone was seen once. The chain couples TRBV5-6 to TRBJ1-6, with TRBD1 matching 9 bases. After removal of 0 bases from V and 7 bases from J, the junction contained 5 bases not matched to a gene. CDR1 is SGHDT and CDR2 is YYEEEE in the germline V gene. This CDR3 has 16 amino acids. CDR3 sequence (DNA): TGTGCCAGCAGCTTGGGCGGGACAGGGCGGAATTCACCCCTCCACTTT. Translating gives CASSLGGTGRNSPLHF.

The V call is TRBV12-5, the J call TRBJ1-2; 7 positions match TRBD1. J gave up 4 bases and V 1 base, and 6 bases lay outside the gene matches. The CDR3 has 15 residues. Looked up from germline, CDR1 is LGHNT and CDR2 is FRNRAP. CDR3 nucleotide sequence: TGTGCTAGTGGTTTGGGGTCAGGGGGAATCTATGGCTACACCTTC. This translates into CASGLGSGGIYGYTF.

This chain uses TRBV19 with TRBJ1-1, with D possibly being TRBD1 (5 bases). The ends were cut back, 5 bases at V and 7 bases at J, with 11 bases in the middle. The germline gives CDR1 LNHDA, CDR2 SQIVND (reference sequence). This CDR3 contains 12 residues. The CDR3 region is CASSLSGLEAFF. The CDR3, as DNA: TGTGCCAGTAGTCTTTCGGGACTTGAAGCTTTCTTT.

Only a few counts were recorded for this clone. CDR3 sequence: CASSPRNTGELFF. DNA of the CDR3: TGTGCCAGCAGCCCCCGGAACACCGGGGAGCTGTTTTTT. This rearrangement joins TRBV11-3 to TRBJ2-2; D remains ambiguous. Germline values: CDR1 SGHNT, CDR2 YENEEA. CDR3 length: 13 residues. V gave up 5 bases and J gave up 1 base, with 5 bases separating them.

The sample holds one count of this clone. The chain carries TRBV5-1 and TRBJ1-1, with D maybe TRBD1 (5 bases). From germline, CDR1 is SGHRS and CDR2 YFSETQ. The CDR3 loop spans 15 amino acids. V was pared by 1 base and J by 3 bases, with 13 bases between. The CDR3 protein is CASSLQGRSYTEAFF. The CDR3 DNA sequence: TGCGCCAGCAGCTTGCAGGGCAGGAGTTACACTGAAGCTTTCTTT. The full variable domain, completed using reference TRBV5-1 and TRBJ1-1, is KAGVTQTPRYLIKTRGQQVTLSCSPISGHRSVSWYQQTPGQGLQFLFEYFSETQRNKGNFPGRFSGRQFSNSRSEMNVSTLELGDSALYLCASSLQGRSYTEAFFGQGTRLTVV.

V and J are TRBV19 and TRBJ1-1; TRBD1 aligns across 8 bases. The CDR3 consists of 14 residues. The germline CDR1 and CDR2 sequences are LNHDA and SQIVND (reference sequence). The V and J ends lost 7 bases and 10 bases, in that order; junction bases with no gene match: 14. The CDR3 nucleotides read TGTGCCAGTACCGCGGACAGGGCAACTCCCGGAGCTTTCTTT. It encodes CASTADRATPGAFF.

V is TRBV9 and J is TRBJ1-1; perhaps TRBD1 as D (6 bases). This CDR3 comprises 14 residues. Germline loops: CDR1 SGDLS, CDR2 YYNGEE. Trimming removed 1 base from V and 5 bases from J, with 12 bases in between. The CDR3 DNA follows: TGTGCCAGCAGCGTACTCAGGGGTAGTACTGAAGCTTTCTTT. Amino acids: CASSVLRGSTEAFF.

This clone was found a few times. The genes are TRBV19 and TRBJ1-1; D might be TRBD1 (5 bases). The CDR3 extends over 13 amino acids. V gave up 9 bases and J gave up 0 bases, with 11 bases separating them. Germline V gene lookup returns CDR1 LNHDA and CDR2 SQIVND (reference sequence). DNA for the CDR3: TGTGCCAGCTCTTCACAGGTGAACACTGAAGCTTTCTTT. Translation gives CASSSQVNTEAFF. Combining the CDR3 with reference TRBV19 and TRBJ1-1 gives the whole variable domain DGGITQSPKYLFRKEGQNVTLSCEQNLNHDAMYWYRQDPGQGLRLIYYSQIVNDFQKGDIAEGYSVSREKKESFPLTVTSAQKNPTAFYLCASSSQVNTEAFFGQGTRLTVV.

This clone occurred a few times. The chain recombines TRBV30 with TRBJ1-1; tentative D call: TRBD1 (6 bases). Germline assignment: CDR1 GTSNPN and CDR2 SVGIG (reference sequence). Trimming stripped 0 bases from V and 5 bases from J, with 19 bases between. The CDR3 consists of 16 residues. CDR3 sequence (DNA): TGTGCCTGGAGTGTAATAGGGACATACCGTGGAACTGAAGCTTTCTTT. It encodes CAWSVIGTYRGTEAFF.

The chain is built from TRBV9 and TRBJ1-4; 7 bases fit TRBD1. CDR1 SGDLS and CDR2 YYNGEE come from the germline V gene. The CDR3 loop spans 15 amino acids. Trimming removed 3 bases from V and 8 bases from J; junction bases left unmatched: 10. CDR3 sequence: CASSALGGRSEKLFF. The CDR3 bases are TGTGCCAGCAGCGCCTTAGGGGGCAGGAGCGAAAAACTGTTTTTT.

The CDR3 DNA is TGTGCCAGCAGTTACAGGGCTAAAAATTCACCCCTCCACTTT. It translates to CASSYRAKNSPLHF. The genes are TRBV6-5 and TRBJ1-6; D is undetermined. CDR1 is MNHEY and CDR2 is SVGAGI in the germline V gene. V was cut by 2 bases and J by 7 bases, with 9 bases left in between. The CDR3 contains 14 residues.

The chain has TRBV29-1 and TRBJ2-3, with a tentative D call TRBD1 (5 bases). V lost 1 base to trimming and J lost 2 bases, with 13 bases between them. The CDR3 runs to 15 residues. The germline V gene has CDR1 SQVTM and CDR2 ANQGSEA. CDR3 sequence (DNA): TGCAGCGTTGAAGGGTACAGGCGGACCACAGATACGCAGTATTTT. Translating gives CSVEGYRRTTDTQYF.

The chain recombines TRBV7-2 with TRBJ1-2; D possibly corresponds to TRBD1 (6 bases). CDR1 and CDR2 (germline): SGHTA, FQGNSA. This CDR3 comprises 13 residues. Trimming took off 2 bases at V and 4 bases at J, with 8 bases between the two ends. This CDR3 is CASSLNRAYGYTF. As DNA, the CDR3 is TGTGCCAGCAGCTTAAACAGGGCCTATGGCTACACCTTC.

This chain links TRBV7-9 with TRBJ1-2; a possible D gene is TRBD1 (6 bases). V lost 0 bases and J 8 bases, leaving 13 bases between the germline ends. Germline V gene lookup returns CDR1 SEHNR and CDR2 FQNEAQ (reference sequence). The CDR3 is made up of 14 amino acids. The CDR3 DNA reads TGTGCCAGCAGCTTAGCACAGGGATATAGCGGCTACACCTTC. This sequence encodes CASSLAQGYSGYTF.

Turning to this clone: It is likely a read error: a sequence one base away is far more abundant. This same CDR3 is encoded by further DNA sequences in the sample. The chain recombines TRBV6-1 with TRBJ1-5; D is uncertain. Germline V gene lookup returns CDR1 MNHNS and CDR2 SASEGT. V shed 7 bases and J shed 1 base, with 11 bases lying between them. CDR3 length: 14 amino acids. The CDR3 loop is CASTPPGSNQPQHF. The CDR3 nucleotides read TGTGCCAGCACCCCCCCTGGGAGCAATCAGCCCCAGCATTTT.

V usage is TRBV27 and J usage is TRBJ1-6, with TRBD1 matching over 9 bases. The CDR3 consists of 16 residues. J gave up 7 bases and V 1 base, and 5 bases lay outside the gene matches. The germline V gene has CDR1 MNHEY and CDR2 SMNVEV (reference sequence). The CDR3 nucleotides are TGTGCCAGCAGTTTATTTTTTGGGACAGGGAATTCACCCCTCCACTTT. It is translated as CASSLFFGTGNSPLHF.

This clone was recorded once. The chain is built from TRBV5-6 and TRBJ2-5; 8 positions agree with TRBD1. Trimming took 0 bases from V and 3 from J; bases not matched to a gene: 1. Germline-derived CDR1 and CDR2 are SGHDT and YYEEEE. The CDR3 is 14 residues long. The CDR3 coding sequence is TGTGCCAGCAGCTTGGTGGACAGGGAAGAGACCCAGTACTTC. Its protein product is CASSLVDREETQYF.

DNA for the CDR3: TGTGCCATTCAACAGGGGAAGGGTTCACCCCTCCACTTT. Its protein is CAIQQGKGSPLHF. The chain carries TRBV10-3 and TRBJ1-6, with 7 bases that match TRBD1. Germline CDR1 and CDR2: ENHRY and SYGVKD. The CDR3 covers 13 residues. Trimming took 9 bases from V and 9 from J; bases not matched to a gene: 8.

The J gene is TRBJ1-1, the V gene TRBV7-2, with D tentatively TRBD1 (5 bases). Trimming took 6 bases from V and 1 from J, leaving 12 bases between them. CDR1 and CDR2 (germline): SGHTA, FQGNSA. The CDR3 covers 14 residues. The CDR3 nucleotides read TGTGCCAGCAGGATGGGGCCCACGAACACTGAAGCTTTCTTT. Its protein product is CASRMGPTNTEAFF.

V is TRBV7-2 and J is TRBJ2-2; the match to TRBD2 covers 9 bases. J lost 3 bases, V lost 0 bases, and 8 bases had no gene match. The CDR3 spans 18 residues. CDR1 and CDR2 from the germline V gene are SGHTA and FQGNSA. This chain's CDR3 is CASSLALPSGTYTGELFF. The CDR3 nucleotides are TGTGCCAGCAGCTTAGCGCTTCCTAGCGGGACCTACACCGGGGAGCTGTTTTTT.